These T cell receptor beta chains were read from a single sample in a study of blood T cell repertoires in COVID-19. TCRdb keeps only in-frame clones here, not all; method: immunoSEQ multiplex PCR. The table shows under 250,000 clones, with approximately 90% occurring only once. The sample taken for sequencing was peripheral blood. These receptor sequences come from a woman aged 40 to 50 with acute or convalescent COVID-19. Each CDR3 is given with its conserved first and last residue. The order of the fields is V gene, D gene, J gene, clone size, CDR3 DNA, CDR3 protein. A D gene is named only where the DNA matches it firmly. Clone size is given for some rows only: seen once, a few or many times, or a class if the clone is expanded.

v_gene: TRBV2
d_gene: TRBD1
j_gene: TRBJ1-4
abundance: -
CDR3nt: TGTGCCAGCAGTGTTGCGAGAGGGACAGGGGCTGAAAAACTGTTTTTT
CDR3aa: CASSVARGTGAEKLFF

v_gene: TRBV2
d_gene: -
j_gene: TRBJ2-2
abundance: -
CDR3nt: TGTGCCAGCACCCGGGACAAGAACACCGGGGAGCTGTTTTTT
CDR3aa: CASTRDKNTGELFF

v_gene: TRBV10-3
d_gene: TRBD1
j_gene: TRBJ1-6
abundance: -
CDR3nt: TGTGCCATCAAGGGACAGAGTAATTCACCCCTCCACTTT
CDR3aa: CAIKGQSNSPLHF

v_gene: TRBV19
d_gene: TRBD2
j_gene: TRBJ2-2
abundance: -
CDR3nt: TGTGCCAGTAGTCGGGGGGGCCTCACCGGGGAGCTGTTTTTT
CDR3aa: CASSRGGLTGELFF

v_gene: TRBV18
d_gene: -
j_gene: TRBJ2-5
abundance: -
CDR3nt: TGTGCCAGCTCCCTAACCTCCGGAGGAGAGACCCAGTACTTC
CDR3aa: CASSLTSGGETQYF

v_gene: TRBV9
d_gene: TRBD2
j_gene: TRBJ2-3
abundance: -
CDR3nt: TGTGCCAGCAGCGACACTAGCGGGGGCACAGATACGCAGTATTTT
CDR3aa: CASSDTSGGTDTQYF

v_gene: TRBV9
d_gene: TRBD1
j_gene: TRBJ1-6
abundance: -
CDR3nt: TGTGCCAGCAGCGTCACAGGGGGCCAGGATTCACCCCTCCACTTT
CDR3aa: CASSVTGGQDSPLHF

v_gene: TRBV27
d_gene: -
j_gene: TRBJ2-1
abundance: -
CDR3nt: TGTGCCAGCAGTCCTCTCTCTGATGGCGGGCGGTACAATGAGCAGTTCTTC
CDR3aa: CASSPLSDGGRYNEQFF

v_gene: TRBV2
d_gene: -
j_gene: TRBJ1-5
abundance: -
CDR3nt: TGTGCCAGCAGCTCTTTGGCCCCGCGGAGCAATCAGCCCCAGCATTTT
CDR3aa: CASSSLAPRSNQPQHF

v_gene: TRBV30
d_gene: -
j_gene: TRBJ1-2
abundance: -
CDR3nt: TGTGCCTGGAGGGACCCCAGGGACTTTGGCTACACCTTC
CDR3aa: CAWRDPRDFGYTF

v_gene: TRBV12-3/TRBV12-4
d_gene: -
j_gene: TRBJ2-3
abundance: -
CDR3nt: TGTGCCAGCAGTTTCACCGGTACGCAGTATTTT
CDR3aa: CASSFTGTQYF

v_gene: TRBV2
d_gene: -
j_gene: TRBJ1-2
abundance: -
CDR3nt: TGTGCCAGCAGGAGACTCGAGACGGCTATCTATGGCTACACCTTC
CDR3aa: CASRRLETAIYGYTF

v_gene: TRBV19
d_gene: TRBD1
j_gene: TRBJ1-1
abundance: -
CDR3nt: TGTGCCAGCGACAGGGGAAGGTACACTGAAGCTTTCTTT
CDR3aa: CASDRGRYTEAFF

v_gene: TRBV27
d_gene: -
j_gene: TRBJ1-3
abundance: -
CDR3nt: TGTGCCAGCTCAGATTCCCCCTCCTCTGGAAACACCATATATTTT
CDR3aa: CASSDSPSSGNTIYF

v_gene: TRBV2
d_gene: TRBD1
j_gene: TRBJ2-5
abundance: -
CDR3nt: TGTGCCAGCAGTGAAGAGGTCACAGGGGCCGAGACCCAGTACTTC
CDR3aa: CASSEEVTGAETQYF

v_gene: TRBV6-5
d_gene: TRBD1
j_gene: TRBJ2-1
abundance: -
CDR3nt: TGTGCCAGCAGTTCCCTGACAGGGTCGAATGAGCAGTTCTTC
CDR3aa: CASSSLTGSNEQFF

v_gene: TRBV4-1
d_gene: TRBD2
j_gene: TRBJ2-3
abundance: -
CDR3nt: TGCGCCAGCAGCCAAGTCGGGACTAAGCAGTATTTT
CDR3aa: CASSQVGTKQYF

v_gene: TRBV11-2
d_gene: -
j_gene: TRBJ2-3
abundance: -
CDR3nt: TGTGCCAGCAGCCACACAGATACGCAGTATTTT
CDR3aa: CASSHTDTQYF

v_gene: TRBV4-1
d_gene: TRBD2
j_gene: TRBJ2-2
abundance: -
CDR3nt: TGCGCCAGCAGCCAGGGACTAGCCCTTGGCGGGGAGCTGTTTTTT
CDR3aa: CASSQGLALGGELFF

v_gene: TRBV2
d_gene: TRBD2
j_gene: TRBJ2-5
abundance: -
CDR3nt: TGTGCCAGCATGAGAGGACTAGCGGGGGTTGAGACCCAGTACTTC
CDR3aa: CASMRGLAGVETQYF

v_gene: TRBV13
d_gene: -
j_gene: TRBJ2-1
abundance: -
CDR3nt: TGTGCCAGCAGCCCTGAGATCTCCTACAATGAGCAGTTCTTC
CDR3aa: CASSPEISYNEQFF

v_gene: TRBV30
d_gene: -
j_gene: TRBJ1-5
abundance: once
CDR3nt: TGTGCCTGGAGGGAAATGAGGGACACCGATCAGCCCCAGCATTTT
CDR3aa: CAWREMRDTDQPQHF

v_gene: TRBV25-1
d_gene: TRBD1
j_gene: TRBJ1-4
abundance: -
CDR3nt: TGTGCCAGCAGTGCCTTGTGGACAGGGAGTAATGAAAAACTGTTTTTT
CDR3aa: CASSALWTGSNEKLFF

v_gene: TRBV4-1
d_gene: -
j_gene: TRBJ1-1
abundance: -
CDR3nt: TGCGCCAGCAGCCAGACCCAGGGCCGGAACACTGAAGCTTTCTTT
CDR3aa: CASSQTQGRNTEAFF

v_gene: TRBV7-3
d_gene: -
j_gene: TRBJ2-6
abundance: -
CDR3nt: TGTGCCAGCAGTCAAGTCGGGAGTCTGGGGGCCAACGTCCTGACTTTC
CDR3aa: CASSQVGSLGANVLTF

v_gene: TRBV5-4
d_gene: TRBD2
j_gene: TRBJ2-5
abundance: -
CDR3nt: TGTGCCAGCAGCTTACCGCTGGGACTAGCGGGAGAAGAGACCCAGTACTTC
CDR3aa: CASSLPLGLAGEETQYF

v_gene: TRBV28
d_gene: -
j_gene: TRBJ2-2
abundance: once
CDR3nt: TGTGCCAGCAGTTTCTCGGAGACCGGGGAGCTGTTTTTT
CDR3aa: CASSFSETGELFF

v_gene: TRBV3-1/TRBV3-2
d_gene: -
j_gene: TRBJ1-2
abundance: -
CDR3nt: TGTGCCAGCAGCCAAGAGGGCAATGGTCGCTACACCTTC
CDR3aa: CASSQEGNGRYTF

v_gene: TRBV30
d_gene: TRBD1
j_gene: TRBJ1-1
abundance: -
CDR3nt: TGTGCCTGGAGTTTAGGACAGGGGGCTACTGAAGCTTTCTTT
CDR3aa: CAWSLGQGATEAFF

v_gene: TRBV3-1/TRBV3-2
d_gene: -
j_gene: TRBJ1-2
abundance: -
CDR3nt: TGTGCCAGCAGCGACGTGAGTGACAGTCTCTATGGCTACACCTTC
CDR3aa: CASSDVSDSLYGYTF

v_gene: TRBV12-3/TRBV12-4
d_gene: -
j_gene: TRBJ1-2
abundance: -
CDR3nt: TGTGCCAGCACTCCGGGGGGGAGGTATGGCTACACCTTC
CDR3aa: CASTPGGRYGYTF

v_gene: TRBV15
d_gene: -
j_gene: TRBJ1-4
abundance: -
CDR3nt: TGTGCCACCAGCAGGGGACAAGGCCAGAATGAAAAACTGTTTTTT
CDR3aa: CATSRGQGQNEKLFF

v_gene: TRBV4-1
d_gene: TRBD1
j_gene: TRBJ1-5
abundance: -
CDR3nt: TGCGCCAGCAGCCACCCCCCCGGGACAGGAGGAAATCAGCCCCAGCATTTT
CDR3aa: CASSHPPGTGGNQPQHF

v_gene: TRBV18
d_gene: -
j_gene: TRBJ1-6
abundance: -
CDR3nt: TGTGCCAGCTCACCAGGACAGAACGATAATTCACCCCTCCACTTT
CDR3aa: CASSPGQNDNSPLHF